The clone carrying this TCR beta chain was seen a few times. What it binds is unknown. V lost 2 bases, J lost 5 bases, and 10 bases lay in between. CDR1 and CDR2 (germline): GTSNPN, SVGIG (reference sequence). This CDR3 comprises 13 residues. The sample originates from a study of long-term antiretroviral therapy in people with HIV. Study-level findings and limits: Specimen acquisition occurred between the mid-2000s and the late 2010s, potentially under older ART regimens.

Sequencing relied on immunoSEQ assay v3.0, run at survey level. Sequencing targeted roughly 35,000-55,000 T-cell genomes per sample. Sequencing used immunoSEQ multiplex PCR; TCRdb keeps in-frame clones, though not all of them. The data show around 15,000 clones, approximately 88% seen once. The sequencing used unsorted PBMCs, collected 0.7 years before starting antiretroviral therapy. The chain links TRBV30 to TRBJ1-5; D is undetermined. The sequence derives from a man aged 50 to 60 with HIV. CDR3: CAWSLGNDQPQHF. CDR3 DNA sequence: TGTGCCTGGAGTTTGGGAAACGATCAGCCCCAGCATTTT.